This T cell receptor (beta chain) came from a study of Graves' ophthalmopathy and Graves' hyperthyroidism. Overall study context: Peripheral blood was collected at initial diagnosis, before any treatment. Study outcomes and limitations: Distinction of ophthalmopathy from stable hyperthyroidism by a 13-signature model reached roughly 88% sensitivity and just under 84% specificity. At less than 71% sensitivity and 72.22% specificity, the model predicted progression of the ophthalmopathy.

Germline V gene data show CDR1 as MRHNA and CDR2 as SNTAGT. The V and J ends lost 6 bases and 3 bases, in that order; junction bases with no gene match: 15. There are 17 residues in the CDR3. The sequenced template was RNA, covering the TCR beta CDR3 region. Second-round multiplex PCR came after a first-round RT-PCR that employed HTBI primers. In TCRdb, the multiplex PCR reads were re-called with MiXCR into one record per CDR3 protein. The repertoire has roughly 400,000 distinct CDR3 sequences, about 15% of them found once; the top ten carry around 2.4%. At least ten counts were recorded for this clonotype. Its matching antigen is unknown. Additional autoimmune diseases, uncontrolled infections, pregnancy or lactation disqualified patients.

The TCR originated in an adult woman with stable Graves' hyperthyroidism. Sample: peripheral blood. The J gene is TRBJ2-7, the V gene TRBV6-4; the match to TRBD2 covers 9 bases. CDR3 DNA sequence: TGTGCCAGCAGCTCGCCTGGGGTCGCTAGCGGGAACTACGAGCAGTACTTC. This translates into CASSSPGVASGNYEQYF.